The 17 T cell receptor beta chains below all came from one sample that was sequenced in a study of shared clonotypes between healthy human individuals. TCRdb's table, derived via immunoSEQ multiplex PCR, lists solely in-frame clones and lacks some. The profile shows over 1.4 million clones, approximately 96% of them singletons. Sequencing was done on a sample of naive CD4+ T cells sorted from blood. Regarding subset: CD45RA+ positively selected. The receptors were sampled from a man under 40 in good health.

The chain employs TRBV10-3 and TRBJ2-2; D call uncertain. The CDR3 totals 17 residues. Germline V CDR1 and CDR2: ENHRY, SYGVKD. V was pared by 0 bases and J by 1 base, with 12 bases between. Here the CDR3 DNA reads TGTGCCATCAGTGAGTCCTTAAGTCGGCGGAACACCGGGGAGCTGTTTTTT. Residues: CAISESLSRRNTGELFF.

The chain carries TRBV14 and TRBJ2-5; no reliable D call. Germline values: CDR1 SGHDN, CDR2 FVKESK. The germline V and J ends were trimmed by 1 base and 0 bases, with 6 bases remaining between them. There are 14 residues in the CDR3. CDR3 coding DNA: TGTGCCAGCAGCCAAGTGAAATACCAAGAGACCCAGTACTTC. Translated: CASSQVKYQETQYF.

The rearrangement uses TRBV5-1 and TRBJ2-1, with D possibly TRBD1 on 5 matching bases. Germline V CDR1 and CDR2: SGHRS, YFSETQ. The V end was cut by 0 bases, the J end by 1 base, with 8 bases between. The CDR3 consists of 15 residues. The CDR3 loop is CASSLAAGSYNEQFF. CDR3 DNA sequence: TGCGCCAGCAGCTTGGCGGCAGGGTCCTACAATGAGCAGTTCTTC.

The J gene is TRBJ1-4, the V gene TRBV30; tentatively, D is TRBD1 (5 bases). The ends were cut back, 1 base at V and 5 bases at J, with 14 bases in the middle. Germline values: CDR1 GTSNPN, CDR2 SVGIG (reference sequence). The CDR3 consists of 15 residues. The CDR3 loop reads CAWSGGTGSNEKLFF. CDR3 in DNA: TGTGCCTGGAGTGGAGGGACGGGATCAAATGAAAAACTGTTTTTT. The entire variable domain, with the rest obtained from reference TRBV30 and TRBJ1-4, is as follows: SQTIHQWPATLVQPVGSPLSLECTVEGTSNPNLYWYRQAAGRGLQLLFYSVGIGQISSEVPQNLSASRPQDRQFILSSKKLLLSDSGFYLCAWSGGTGSNEKLFFGSGTQLSVL.

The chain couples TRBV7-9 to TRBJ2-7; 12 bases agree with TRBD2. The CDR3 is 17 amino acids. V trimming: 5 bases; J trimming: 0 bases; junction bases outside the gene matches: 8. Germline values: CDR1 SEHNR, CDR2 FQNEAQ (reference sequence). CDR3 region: CASSLERLAGVSYEQYF. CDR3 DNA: TGTGCCAGCAGCCTCGAAAGACTAGCGGGAGTCTCCTACGAGCAGTACTTC.

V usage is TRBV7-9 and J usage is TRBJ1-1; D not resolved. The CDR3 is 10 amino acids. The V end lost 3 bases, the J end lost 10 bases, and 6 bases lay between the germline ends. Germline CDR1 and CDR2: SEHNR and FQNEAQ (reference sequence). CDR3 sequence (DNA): TGTGCCAGCAGCTTGAATGGAGCTTTCTTT. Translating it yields CASSLNGAFF. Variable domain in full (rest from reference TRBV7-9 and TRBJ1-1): DTGVSQNPRHKITKRGQNVTFRCDPISEHNRLYWYRQTLGQGPEFLTYFQNEAQLEKSRLLSDRFSAERPKGSFSTLEIQRTEQGDSAMYLCASSLNGAFFGQGTRLTVV.

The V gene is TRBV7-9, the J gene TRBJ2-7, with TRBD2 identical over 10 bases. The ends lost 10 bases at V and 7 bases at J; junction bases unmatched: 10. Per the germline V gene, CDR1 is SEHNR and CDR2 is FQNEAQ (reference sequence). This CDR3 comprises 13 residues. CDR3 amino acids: CATSLAGAQEQYF. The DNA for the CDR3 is TGTGCCACCTCCCTAGCGGGAGCCCAGGAGCAGTACTTC.

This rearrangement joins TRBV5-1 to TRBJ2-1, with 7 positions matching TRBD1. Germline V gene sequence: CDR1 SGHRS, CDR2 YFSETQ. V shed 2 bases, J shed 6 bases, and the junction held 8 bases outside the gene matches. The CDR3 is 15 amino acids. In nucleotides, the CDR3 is TGCGCCAGCAGCTTTCGAGACAGGGAAATCAATGAGCAGTTCTTC. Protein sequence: CASSFRDREINEQFF.

The CDR3 reads CASSVTGAKNIQYF. CDR3 nucleotide sequence: TGTGCCAGTAGTGTCACCGGAGCCAAAAACATTCAGTACTTC. The chain carries TRBV19 and TRBJ2-4; D not certain. CDR3 size: 14 residues. Looked up from germline, CDR1 is LNHDA and CDR2 is SQIVND (reference sequence). V lost 5 bases to trimming and J lost 0 bases, with 8 bases between them.

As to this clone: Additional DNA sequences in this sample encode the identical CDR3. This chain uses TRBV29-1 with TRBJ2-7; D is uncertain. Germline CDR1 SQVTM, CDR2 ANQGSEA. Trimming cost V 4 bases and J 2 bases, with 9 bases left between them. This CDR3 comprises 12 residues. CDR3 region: CSVGKGPYEQYF. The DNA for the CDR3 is TGCAGCGTTGGTAAGGGTCCCTACGAGCAGTACTTC.

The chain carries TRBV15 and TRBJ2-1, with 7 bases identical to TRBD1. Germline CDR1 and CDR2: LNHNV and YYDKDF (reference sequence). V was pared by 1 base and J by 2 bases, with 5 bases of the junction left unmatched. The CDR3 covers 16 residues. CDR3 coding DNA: TGTGCCACCAGCAGAGCAGCAGGGGGAACCTACAATGAGCAGTTCTTC. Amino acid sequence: CATSRAAGGTYNEQFF.

In nucleotides, the CDR3 is TGTGCCAGCTCACCGCTACCCGGGGCGTTCTCTGGAAACACCATATATTTT. Translating gives CASSPLPGAFSGNTIYF. The chain combines TRBV18 with TRBJ1-3, with D maybe TRBD1 (5 bases). CDR3 size: 17 residues. From germline, CDR1 is KGHSH and CDR2 LQKENI. V was clipped by 3 bases and J by 0 bases, with 15 bases between them.

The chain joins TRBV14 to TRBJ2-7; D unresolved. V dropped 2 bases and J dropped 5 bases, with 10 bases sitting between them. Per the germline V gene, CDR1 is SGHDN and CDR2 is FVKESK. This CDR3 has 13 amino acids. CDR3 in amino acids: CASSQIAVDEQYF. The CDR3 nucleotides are TGTGCCAGCAGCCAAATCGCCGTGGACGAGCAGTACTTC.

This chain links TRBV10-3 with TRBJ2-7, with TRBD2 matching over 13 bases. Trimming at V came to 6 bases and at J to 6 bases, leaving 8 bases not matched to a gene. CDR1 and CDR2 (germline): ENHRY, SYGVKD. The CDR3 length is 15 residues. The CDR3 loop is CAISGLAGELSEQYF. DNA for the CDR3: TGTGCCATCAGCGGACTAGCGGGAGAATTGTCCGAGCAGTACTTC.

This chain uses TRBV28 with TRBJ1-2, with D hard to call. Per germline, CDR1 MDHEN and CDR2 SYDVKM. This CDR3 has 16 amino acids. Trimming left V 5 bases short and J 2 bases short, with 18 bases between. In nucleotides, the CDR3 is TGTGCCAGCAGTCTAACCGGAGGTTGGGTGAACTATGGCTACACCTTC. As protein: CASSLTGGWVNYGYTF.

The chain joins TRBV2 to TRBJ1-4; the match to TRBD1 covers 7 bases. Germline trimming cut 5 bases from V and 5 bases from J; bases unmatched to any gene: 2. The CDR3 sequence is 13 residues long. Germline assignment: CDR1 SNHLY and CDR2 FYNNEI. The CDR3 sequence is CASSRDSNEKLFF. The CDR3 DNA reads TGTGCCAGCAGTCGGGACAGCAATGAAAAACTGTTTTTT.

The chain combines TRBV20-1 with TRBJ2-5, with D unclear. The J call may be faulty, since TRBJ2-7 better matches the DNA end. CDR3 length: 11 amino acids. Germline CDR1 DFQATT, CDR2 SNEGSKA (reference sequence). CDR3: CSAWATYEQYF. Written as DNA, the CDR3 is TGCAGTGCTTGGGCCACCTACGAGCAGTACTTC.